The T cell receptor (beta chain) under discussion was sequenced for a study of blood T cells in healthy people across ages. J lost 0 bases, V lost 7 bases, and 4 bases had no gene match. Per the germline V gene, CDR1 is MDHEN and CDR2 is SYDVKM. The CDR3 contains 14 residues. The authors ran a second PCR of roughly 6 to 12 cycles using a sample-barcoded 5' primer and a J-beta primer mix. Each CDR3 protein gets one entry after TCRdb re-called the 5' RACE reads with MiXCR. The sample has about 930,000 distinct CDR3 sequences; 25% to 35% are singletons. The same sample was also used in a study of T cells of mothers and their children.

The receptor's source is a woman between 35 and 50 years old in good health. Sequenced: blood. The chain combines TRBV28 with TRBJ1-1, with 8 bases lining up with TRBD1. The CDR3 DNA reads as TGTGCCAGCAAGGGACAGGCGATGAACACTGAAGCTTTCTTT. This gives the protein CASKGQAMNTEAFF.